The rows below give T cell receptor beta chains drawn from one sample of a study of spatial heterogeneity in lung cancer. Each CDR3 protein gets one entry after TCRdb re-called the 5' RACE reads with MiXCR. Among about 94,000 distinct CDR3 sequences listed, just under 20% were seen once. The sample was PBMCs, taken at follow-up. These receptors came from a male donor with early-stage non-small cell lung cancer. Both conserved end residues are part of each CDR3. D genes are given only for firm matches. Clone size is given for some rows only: seen once, a few or many times, or a class if the clone is expanded.

V	size	J	D	DNA	CDR3
TRBV11-2	few	TRBJ1-2	NA	TGTGCCAGCAGCTTAGTAACCCGGGACTATGGCTACACCTTC	CASSLVTRDYGYTF
TRBV19	NA	TRBJ1-5	NA	TGTGCCAGTAGTATCGTAGGGGTGGATCAGCCCCAGCATTTT	CASSIVGVDQPQHF
TRBV2	few	TRBJ1-4	NA	TGTGCCACCTCCCGACAGCTAGGGGAAAAACTGTTTTTT	CATSRQLGEKLFF
TRBV19	NA	TRBJ1-4	NA	TGTGCCAGTAGTATCGGTATACTCTCAACTAATGAAAAACTGTTTTTT	CASSIGILSTNEKLFF
TRBV7-2	medium-sized	TRBJ2-7	TRBD1	TGTGCCAGCAGCCGCCCGGGACAGACAGGGCAGTACTTC	CASSRPGQTGQYF
TRBV29-1	few	TRBJ1-1	NA	TGCAGCGTTGTCAACCCGGGGACTGAAGCTTTCTTT	CSVVNPGTEAFF
TRBV12-3/TRBV12-4	medium-sized	TRBJ2-5	NA	TGTGCCAGCAGTTTAGAATTGGGATCACAAGAGACCCAGTACTTC	CASSLELGSQETQYF
TRBV24-1	NA	TRBJ1-2	NA	TGTGCCACCAGTGATGCCCTTGACTATGGCTACACCTTC	CATSDALDYGYTF
TRBV6-6	many	TRBJ1-1	TRBD1	TGTGCCAGCACCCCTGGACAGGGCAGGGGGAACACTGAAGCTTTCTTT	CASTPGQGRGNTEAFF
TRBV20-1	NA	TRBJ2-7	TRBD2	TGCAGTGCTAAGGGACTAGCGGGAGAAAGGGTGCCCTACGAGCAGTACTTC	CSAKGLAGERVPYEQYF
TRBV14	few	TRBJ2-3	NA	TGTGCCAGCAGCCAAGATCCCAGTCTTGATACGCAGTATTTT	CASSQDPSLDTQYF
TRBV12-3/TRBV12-4	few	TRBJ2-4	NA	TGTGCCAGCAGTACATCCGGGGGACAGATGCTTGGGGCCAAAAACATTCAGTACTTC	CASSTSGGQMLGAKNIQYF
TRBV5-4	many	TRBJ2-1	NA	TGTGCCAGCAGCTTGTTAGACAATGAGCAGTTCTTC	CASSLLDNEQFF
TRBV29-1	few	TRBJ2-1	NA	TGCAGCGTTGAAGGGCAGGGGGGTAATGAGCAGTTCTTC	CSVEGQGGNEQFF
TRBV11-1	NA	TRBJ2-3	TRBD1	TGTGCCAGCAGCGGACCTGTGAGGACAGGGACAACAGATACGCAGTATTTT	CASSGPVRTGTTDTQYF
TRBV3-1	few	TRBJ2-1	TRBD2	TGTGCCAGCAGCCAAGACCCTAGCGGGGCTTACAATGAGCAGTTCTTC	CASSQDPSGAYNEQFF
TRBV20-1	NA	TRBJ1-1	NA	TGCAGTGCTAGAAGGCAGGGGAACACTGAAGCTTTCTTT	CSARRQGNTEAFF
TRBV10-1	NA	TRBJ1-6	NA	TGCGCCAGCAGTACCGTTCGATTTCCGGCCCTCCACTTT	CASSTVRFPALHF
TRBV2	NA	TRBJ2-2	NA	TGTGCCAGCAGTGAATTAGGCACCGGGGAGCTGTTTTTT	CASSELGTGELFF
TRBV29-1	NA	TRBJ2-1	NA	TGCAGCGTTGAGCGCAGGGTAGGTGATGAGCAGTTCTTC	CSVERRVGDEQFF
TRBV7-2	NA	TRBJ1-6	NA	TGTGCCAGCAGGCAGCCAGAGGGGGATTCGGCGCCCCTCCACTTT	CASRQPEGDSAPLHF
TRBV30	few	TRBJ2-4	TRBD2	TGTGCCTGGAGTAGGTACCCGGCGGGGGGAGTCAGGAACATTCAGTACTTC	CAWSRYPAGGVRNIQYF
TRBV20-1	NA	TRBJ1-2	NA	TGCAGTGCTAGAGGCGGCGATTATGGCTACACCTTC	CSARGGDYGYTF
TRBV20-1	NA	TRBJ1-1	TRBD1	TGCAGTGCTCCACAAGCCGGGACAGGGGGAACTGAAGCTTTCTTT	CSAPQAGTGGTEAFF
TRBV6-5	NA	TRBJ1-3	NA	TGTGCCAGCAGTTACTCTTTGCCGAACCGCTCTGGAAACACCATATATTTT	CASSYSLPNRSGNTIYF
TRBV5-1	few	TRBJ1-1	NA	TGCGCCAGCAGCCGGAGACCGAACACTGAAGCTTTCTTT	CASSRRPNTEAFF
TRBV25-1	NA	TRBJ1-3	NA	TGTGCCAGCGGCCTCAAAAACACCATATATTTT	CASGLKNTIYF
TRBV18	many	TRBJ2-2	NA	TGTGCCAGCTCACCGACCGGTGATAGCGGGGAGCTGTTTTTT	CASSPTGDSGELFF
TRBV19	NA	TRBJ1-2	NA	TGTGCCAGTAGTAAGCCTAACTATGGCTACACCTTC	CASSKPNYGYTF
TRBV6-7	many	TRBJ2-3	NA	TGTGCCAGCAGTGCTATGGGACGAAAACCTAGCACAGATACGCAGTATTTT	CASSAMGRKPSTDTQYF
TRBV11-2	NA	TRBJ1-3	NA	TGTGCCAGCAGCAAAAGAAACACCATATATTTT	CASSKRNTIYF
TRBV24-1	NA	TRBJ2-7	TRBD2	TGTGCCACCAGTGATCATGGGACTAGCGGATCCTACGAGCAGTACTTC	CATSDHGTSGSYEQYF
TRBV19	few	TRBJ2-7	NA	TGTGCCAGTAGTACTACCCGGCGGGGAAGGAGGGAGCAGTACTTC	CASSTTRRGRREQYF
TRBV7-2	NA	TRBJ2-1	NA	TGTGCCAGCACCAACTTGATCGGTCCTGGTTCCAATGAGCAGTTCTTC	CASTNLIGPGSNEQFF
TRBV12-3/TRBV12-4	few	TRBJ1-1	NA	TGTGCCAGCAGTTTTCCGGCAGTAGACACTGAAGCTTTCTTT	CASSFPAVDTEAFF
TRBV4-1	few	TRBJ1-4	NA	TGCGCCAGCAGCCAAGCCCGGACAAGGGGTAATGAAAAACTGTTTTTT	CASSQARTRGNEKLFF
TRBV18	many	TRBJ1-1	NA	TGTGCCAGCTCAGTCGCGGGGGAGAGGACTGAAGCTTTCTTT	CASSVAGERTEAFF
TRBV9	NA	TRBJ2-3	TRBD2	TGTGCCAGCAGCGTAGAGGGACTAGCGGGTGCAGATACGCAGTATTTT	CASSVEGLAGADTQYF
TRBV7-2	few	TRBJ2-1	TRBD1	TGTGCCAGCAGCCTGTCGGGACAGGCGGCCAATGAGCAGTTCTTC	CASSLSGQAANEQFF
TRBV6-5	NA	TRBJ2-1	NA	TGTGCCAGCAGTTGGTCAGGGGGGAGTGAGCAGTTCTTC	CASSWSGGSEQFF
TRBV7-6	NA	TRBJ2-2	TRBD1	TGTGTCAGCAGCTCGGGACAGGGGGCCACCGGGGAGCTGTTTTTT	CVSSSGQGATGELFF
TRBV6-1	NA	TRBJ2-5	TRBD2	TGTGCCAGCACGATAGAGGGAGGGAAGACCCAGTACTTC	CASTIEGGKTQYF
TRBV19	few	TRBJ2-1	NA	TGTGCCACTATAAGTCCGGGACACTCTTCAAATGAGCAGTTCTTC	CATISPGHSSNEQFF
TRBV15	few	TRBJ2-5	TRBD2	TGTGCCACCAGCAGCCCGACTAGCGGGAGGGCGGGGAAAGAGACCCAGTACTTC	CATSSPTSGRAGKETQYF
TRBV9	NA	TRBJ2-7	TRBD1	TGTGCCAGCAGCGTCGACAGGGGACCCTACGAGCAGTACTTC	CASSVDRGPYEQYF
TRBV7-9	NA	TRBJ2-7	NA	TGTGCCAGCACCCACCACCACGAGCAGTACTTC	CASTHHHEQYF
TRBV5-1	few	TRBJ2-4	NA	TGCGCCAGCAGCTTGGCGGGCGACCTAGCCAAAAACATTCAGTACTTC	CASSLAGDLAKNIQYF
TRBV20-1	NA	TRBJ1-1	TRBD1	TGCAGTGCGTCAGGGGGCTTAGACACTGAAGCTTTCTTT	CSASGGLDTEAFF
TRBV13	NA	TRBJ1-2	NA	TGTGCCAGCAGCTTACTTGGACAGCCACCTTATGGCTACACCTTC	CASSLLGQPPYGYTF
TRBV30	few	TRBJ1-6	TRBD1	TGTGCCTGGAGTACAGGGGGCGGTCGAGATTCACCCCTCCACTTT	CAWSTGGGRDSPLHF
TRBV15	NA	TRBJ2-5	NA	TGTGCCACCAGCGGCGCAGGGACCGACCAAGAGACCCAGTACTTC	CATSGAGTDQETQYF
TRBV20-1	few	TRBJ1-5	NA	TGCAGTGCTAGAAGGAGAGCTAAGAGATACAATCAGCCCCAGCATTTT	CSARRRAKRYNQPQHF
TRBV3-1	NA	TRBJ2-2	NA	TGTGCCAGCAGCCACTTATCGTTCCGGGCCGGGGAGCTGTTTTTT	CASSHLSFRAGELFF
TRBV20-1	few	TRBJ2-3	NA	TGCAGTGCGATTGCCGGGACAAGTAGCACAGATACGCAGTATTTT	CSAIAGTSSTDTQYF
TRBV30	once	TRBJ1-5	NA	TGTGCCTGGAGTGTCAGGGACGGTCAGCCCCAGCATTTT	CAWSVRDGQPQHF
TRBV3-1	NA	TRBJ1-3	NA	TGTGCCAGCAGCCAAGGGGGTTACTCTGGAAACACCATATATTTT	CASSQGGYSGNTIYF